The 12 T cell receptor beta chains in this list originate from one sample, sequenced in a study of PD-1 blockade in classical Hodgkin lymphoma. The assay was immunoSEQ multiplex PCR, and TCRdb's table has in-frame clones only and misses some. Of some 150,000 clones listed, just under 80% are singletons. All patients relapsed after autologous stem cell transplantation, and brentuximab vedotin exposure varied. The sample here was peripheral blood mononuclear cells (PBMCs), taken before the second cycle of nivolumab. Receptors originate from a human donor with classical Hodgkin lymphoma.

CDR3 in amino acids: CASSRGQIYNEQFF. In DNA form, the CDR3 reads TGTGCCAGCAGCCGAGGACAGATCTACAATGAGCAGTTCTTC. The genes are TRBV7-2 and TRBJ2-1, with D perhaps matching TRBD1 (6 bases). V was cut by 5 bases and J by 3 bases, with 11 bases left in between. The length of the CDR3 is 14 residues. CDR1 is SGHTA, CDR2 FQGNSA, per germline. The entire variable domain, with the rest obtained from reference TRBV7-2 and TRBJ2-1, is as follows: GAGVSQSPSNKVTEKGKDVELRCDPISGHTALYWYRQSLGQGLEFLIYFQGNSAPDKSGLPSDRFSAERTGGSVSTLTIQRTQQEDSAVYLCASSRGQIYNEQFFGPGTRLTVL.

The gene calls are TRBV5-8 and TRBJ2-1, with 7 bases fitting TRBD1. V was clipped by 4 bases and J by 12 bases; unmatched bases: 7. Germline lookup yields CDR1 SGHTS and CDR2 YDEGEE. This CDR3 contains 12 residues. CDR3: CASSLSTGRQFF. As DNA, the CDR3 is TGTGCCAGCAGCCTTTCGACAGGGCGGCAGTTCTTC.

Written as DNA, the CDR3 is TGTGCCAGCAGCCCGGGACAGGAAAACTATGGCTACACCTTC. Protein sequence: CASSPGQENYGYTF. The rearrangement joins TRBV5-4 to TRBJ1-2; 8 nucleotides align to TRBD1. V lost 4 bases to trimming and J lost 2 bases; unmatched junction nucleotides: 4. Germline V gives CDR1 SGHNT, CDR2 YYREEE (reference sequence). This CDR3 has 14 amino acids.

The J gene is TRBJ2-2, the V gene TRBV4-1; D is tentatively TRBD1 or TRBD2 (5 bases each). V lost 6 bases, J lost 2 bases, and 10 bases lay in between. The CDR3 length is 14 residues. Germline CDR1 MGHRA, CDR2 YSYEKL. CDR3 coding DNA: TGCGCCAGCAGGGGGGAACCTAACACCGGGGAGCTGTTTTTT. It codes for CASRGEPNTGELFF.

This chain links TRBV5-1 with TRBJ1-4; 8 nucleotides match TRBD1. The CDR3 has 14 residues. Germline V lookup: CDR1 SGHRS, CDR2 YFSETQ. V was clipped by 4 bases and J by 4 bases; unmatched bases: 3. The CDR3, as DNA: TGCGCCAGCAGCCGGACAGGGCTTAATGAAAAACTGTTTTTT. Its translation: CASSRTGLNEKLFF.

CDR3 residues: CASSLNGLNTEAFF. Written as DNA, the CDR3 is TGTGCCAGCAGCTTGAACGGGCTAAACACTGAAGCTTTCTTT. The chain is built from TRBV7-9 and TRBJ1-1; D remains unclear. Germline loops: CDR1 SEHNR, CDR2 FQNEAQ (reference sequence). The CDR3 runs 14 residues. The V gene lost 3 bases and the J gene lost 2 bases, with 10 bases spanning the gap.

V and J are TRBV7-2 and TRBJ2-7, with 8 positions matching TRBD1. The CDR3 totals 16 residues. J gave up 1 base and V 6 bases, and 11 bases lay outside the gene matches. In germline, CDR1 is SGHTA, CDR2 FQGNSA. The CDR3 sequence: CASRYTSGGLSYEQYF. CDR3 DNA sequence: TGTGCCAGCAGGTATACCTCAGGGGGCCTATCCTACGAGCAGTACTTC.

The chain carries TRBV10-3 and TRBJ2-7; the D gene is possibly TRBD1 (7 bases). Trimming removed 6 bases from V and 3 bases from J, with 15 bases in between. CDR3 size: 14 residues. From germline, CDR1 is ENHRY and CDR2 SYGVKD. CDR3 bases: TGTGCCATCAGGGCCGCGGGACAGAGCTACGAGCAGTACTTC. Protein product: CAIRAAGQSYEQYF.

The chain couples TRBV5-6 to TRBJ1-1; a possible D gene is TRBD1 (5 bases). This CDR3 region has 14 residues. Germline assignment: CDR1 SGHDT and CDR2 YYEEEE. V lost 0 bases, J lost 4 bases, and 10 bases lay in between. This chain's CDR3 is CASSLAQGSTEAFF. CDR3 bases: TGTGCCAGCAGCTTGGCGCAGGGCAGCACTGAAGCTTTCTTT.

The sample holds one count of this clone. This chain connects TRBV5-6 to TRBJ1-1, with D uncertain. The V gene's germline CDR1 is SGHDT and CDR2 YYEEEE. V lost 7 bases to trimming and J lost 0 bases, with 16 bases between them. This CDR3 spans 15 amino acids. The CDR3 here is CASLSGGRMNTEAFF. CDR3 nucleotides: TGTGCCAGCCTCTCCGGAGGGAGGATGAACACTGAAGCTTTCTTT.

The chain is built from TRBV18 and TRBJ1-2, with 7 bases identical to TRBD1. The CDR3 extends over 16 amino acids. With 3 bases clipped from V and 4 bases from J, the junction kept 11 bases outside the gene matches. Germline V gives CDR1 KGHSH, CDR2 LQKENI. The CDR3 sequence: CASSPMSVTGAYGYTF. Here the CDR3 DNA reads TGTGCCAGCTCACCGATGAGTGTAACAGGGGCCTATGGCTACACCTTC.

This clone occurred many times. The CDR3 DNA sequence: TGTGCCAGCAGTTACGCAGGGACGACCTATGGCTACACCTTC. Translated: CASSYAGTTYGYTF. This chain connects TRBV6-6 to TRBJ1-2, with D tentatively TRBD1 (5 bases). The V gene lost 2 bases and the J gene lost 4 bases, with 11 bases spanning the gap. This CDR3 is 14 amino acids long. Germline values: CDR1 MNHNY, CDR2 SVGAGI (reference sequence).